Presented here are 16 T cell receptor beta chains from one specimen sequenced in a study of cytomegalovirus exposure and HLA in healthy donors. Produced via immunoSEQ multiplex PCR; TCRdb's table is partial and in-frame only. The sample includes around 250,000 clones, 90% of them seen just once. The source material was PBMCs. These TCRs come from a woman aged 30 to 39 in good health and CMV-seronegative.

The rearrangement uses TRBV7-2 and TRBJ1-2; 8 bases agree with TRBD1. This CDR3 comprises 16 residues. Germline-derived CDR1 and CDR2 are SGHTA and FQGNSA. V lost 1 base and J lost 7; bases outside the gene matches: 11. CDR3 protein: CASSLGSGQGSLGYTF. CDR3 nucleotides: TGTGCCAGCAGCTTAGGATCCGGACAGGGTTCTCTTGGCTACACCTTC.

The chain uses TRBV15 and TRBJ2-5, with 11 bases that match TRBD1. The germline CDR1 and CDR2 sequences are LNHNV and YYDKDF (reference sequence). The CDR3 has 14 residues. Losses at the gene ends were 5 bases for V and 3 bases for J; bases not matched to a gene: 2. The chain's CDR3 is CATSSGQGEETQYF. CDR3 DNA sequence: TGTGCCACCAGCTCGGGACAGGGGGAAGAGACCCAGTACTTC.

V and J are TRBV11-2 and TRBJ2-1; TRBD2 aligns across 7 bases. V shed 1 base, J shed 6 bases, and the junction held 6 bases outside the gene matches. The length of the CDR3 is 15 residues. CDR1 and CDR2 (germline): SGHAT, FQNNGV. The CDR3 protein is CASSLGGSNSNEQFF. CDR3 in DNA: TGTGCCAGCAGCTTAGGCGGGAGTAATTCCAATGAGCAGTTCTTC.

The rearrangement links TRBV5-5 to TRBJ2-4, with TRBD1 matching over 7 bases. J was trimmed by 5 bases and V by 9 bases; bases with no gene match: 8. The CDR3 is made up of 13 amino acids. Germline V gene lookup returns CDR1 SGHKS and CDR2 YYEKEE (reference sequence). CDR3 nucleotide sequence: TGTGCCACCCTAGGGACAGAACAAAACATTCAGTACTTC. It translates to CATLGTEQNIQYF.

The chain couples TRBV6-5 to TRBJ2-1; the D gene is possibly TRBD2 (5 bases). V lost 6 bases, J lost 7 bases, and 7 bases lay in between. Germline V gene sequence: CDR1 MNHEY, CDR2 SVGAGI. The CDR3 covers 11 residues. CDR3 sequence reads: CASSTGNEQFF. The DNA for the CDR3 is TGTGCCAGCAGCACGGGAAATGAGCAGTTCTTC.

The chain links TRBV28 to TRBJ2-7; either TRBD1 or TRBD2 may supply D (7 bases each). This CDR3 spans 16 amino acids. Trimming shortened V by 6 bases and J by 1 base, and 19 bases separated the two germline ends. CDR1 MDHEN and CDR2 SYDVKM come from the germline V gene. CDR3 in DNA: TGTGCCAGCAGAGTTGGGCGGGGGACAGCATCCTACGAGCAGTACTTC. This translates into CASRVGRGTASYEQYF.

The chain links TRBV7-9 to TRBJ2-7, with D hard to call. Per germline, CDR1 SEHNR and CDR2 FQNEAQ (reference sequence). This CDR3 region has 14 residues. V lost 4 bases and J lost 6, with 16 bases in between. CDR3 DNA sequence: TGTGCCAGCAGCTCTGTGAAGGATTCACGCGAGCAGTACTTC. Encoded protein: CASSSVKDSREQYF.

This sequence joins TRBV27 and TRBJ2-1; TRBD2 matches at 15 bases. Germline CDR1 reads MNHEY; CDR2 reads SMNVEV (reference sequence). Trimming cost V 5 bases and J 15 bases; bases outside gene matches: 11. The CDR3 consists of 15 residues. Here the CDR3 reads CASSTGTSGRPRRFF. The CDR3 region has the DNA TGTGCCAGCAGTACCGGGACTAGCGGGAGGCCGAGGCGGTTCTTC.

This clone was counted a single time. The chain uses TRBV6-5 and TRBJ2-1, with D possibly matching TRBD2 (6 bases). Germline lookup yields CDR1 MNHEY and CDR2 SVGAGI. This CDR3 contains 16 residues. V dropped 2 bases and J dropped 4 bases, with 15 bases sitting between them. The CDR3 sequence: CASSYEGTSPYNEQFF. The CDR3 nucleotides are TGTGCCAGCAGTTACGAAGGCACTAGCCCGTACAATGAGCAGTTCTTC.

The chain couples TRBV9 to TRBJ1-1; TRBD1 matches at 9 bases. The CDR3 is 15 amino acids. Germline-derived CDR1 and CDR2 are SGDLS and YYNGEE. Trimming cost V 0 bases and J 5 bases; bases outside gene matches: 5. In DNA form, the CDR3 reads TGTGCCAGCAGCGTAGAGGGGACAGGGCTTACTGAAGCTTTCTTT. This translates into CASSVEGTGLTEAFF.

The rearrangement joins TRBV27 to TRBJ2-3; 14 bases fit TRBD2. The germline gives CDR1 MNHEY, CDR2 SMNVEV (reference sequence). J gave up 3 bases and V 7 bases, and 6 bases lay outside the gene matches. The CDR3 is 16 amino acids. The CDR3 DNA follows: TGTGCCAGCACCCGACTAGCGGGAGGGCCGACAGATACGCAGTATTTT. Residues: CASTRLAGGPTDTQYF.

The chain has TRBV30 and TRBJ2-7; tentatively, D is TRBD2 (6 bases). CDR1 and CDR2 from the germline V gene are GTSNPN and SVGIG (reference sequence). V was shortened by 5 bases and J by 6 bases, with 17 bases between the two germline ends. The CDR3 is 13 amino acids. The CDR3 loop is CAWGGLLSGEQYF. The CDR3, as DNA: TGTGCCTGGGGGGGACTCTTAAGCGGCGAGCAGTACTTC.

The J gene is TRBJ2-7, the V gene TRBV27; TRBD2 matches at 13 bases. J gave up 7 bases and V 8 bases, and 5 bases lay outside the gene matches. Looked up from germline, CDR1 is MNHEY and CDR2 is SMNVEV (reference sequence). The CDR3 contains 13 residues. CDR3 coding DNA: TGTGCCAGCGGGACTAGCGGGGAGTGGGAGCAGTACTTC. Protein sequence: CASGTSGEWEQYF.

This chain joins TRBV27 and TRBJ2-3; 9 bases line up with TRBD1. Unmatched junction bases numbered 3, after V lost 5 bases and J lost 0 bases. CDR1 MNHEY and CDR2 SMNVEV come from the germline V gene (reference sequence). The CDR3 is made up of 15 amino acids. In DNA form, the CDR3 reads TGTGCCAGCAGTCCCGGGACAGGGAGCACAGATACGCAGTATTTT. Translating gives CASSPGTGSTDTQYF.

This rearrangement joins TRBV30 to TRBJ1-1, with 8 bases matching TRBD1. There are 13 residues in the CDR3. Germline values: CDR1 GTSNPN, CDR2 SVGIG (reference sequence). Unmatched junction bases numbered 3, after V lost 1 base and J lost 5 bases. In DNA, the CDR3 is TGTGCCTGGAGTGGACAGGGGTGGACTGAAGCTTTCTTT. This gives the protein CAWSGQGWTEAFF. The complete variable domain, with remaining parts taken from reference TRBV30 and TRBJ1-1, reads SQTIHQWPATLVQPVGSPLSLECTVEGTSNPNLYWYRQAAGRGLQLLFYSVGIGQISSEVPQNLSASRPQDRQFILSSKKLLLSDSGFYLCAWSGQGWTEAFFGQGTRLTVV.

The V gene is TRBV6-4, the J gene TRBJ2-1, with TRBD2 matching 7 bases. CDR1 is MRHNA and CDR2 is SNTAGT in the germline V gene. This CDR3 contains 17 residues. Unmatched junction bases numbered 17, after V lost 11 bases and J lost 1 base. The CDR3: CARRRLASIGSYNEQFF. CDR3 sequence (DNA): TGTGCCCGAAGGAGACTAGCCTCGATCGGGTCCTACAATGAGCAGTTCTTC.